These 14 T cell receptor beta chains were all obtained from the same sample, sequenced in a study of CD8+ T cells in alopecia areata. As the sequencing template, cDNA was produced by extracting RNA and reverse transcribing it. Clones were read by immunoSEQ multiplex PCR, and TCRdb kept only the in-frame ones, dropping some. The top ten clones hold 14% of a sample with approximately 170,000 clones, roughly 60% of them seen once. Treatment: oral pan-JAK inhibitor, 5-10 mg twice daily. Sample: CD4+ T cells sorted from blood, taken at week 24, from a patient treated with tofacitinib. Every receptor here comes from a human donor with alopecia areata.

This rearrangement joins TRBV30 to TRBJ1-2; D is uncertain. V lost 4 bases to trimming and J lost 5 bases, with 8 bases between them. Germline V gene data show CDR1 as GTSNPN and CDR2 as SVGIG (reference sequence). The CDR3 is 11 amino acids. DNA for the CDR3: TGTGCCTGGACAGAAGGGTATGGCTACACCTTC. Translating gives CAWTEGYGYTF.

The CDR3 DNA sequence: TGTGCCAGCACCAGATACAGGGGGCAATCCTACGAGCAGTACTTC. Amino acids: CASTRYRGQSYEQYF. The chain uses TRBV6-5 and TRBJ2-7; 9 bases align to TRBD1. V shed 7 bases and J 1 base; nucleotides not matched to a gene: 8. Germline V lookup: CDR1 MNHEY, CDR2 SVGAGI. This CDR3 contains 15 residues.

The V gene is TRBV4-1, the J gene TRBJ1-2, with 9 bases matching TRBD1. The length of the CDR3 is 21 residues. The V gene end was trimmed by 6 bases and the J gene end by 6 bases; junction bases not matched to a gene: 29. Per germline, CDR1 MGHRA and CDR2 YSYEKL. CDR3 DNA: TGCGCCAGCAGTCCTAGGTCACAAATTCGGGGACAGGGCGGTACAATGAATGGCTACACCTTC. Translating it yields CASSPRSQIRGQGGTMNGYTF.

The chain is built from TRBV29-1 and TRBJ2-7; no clear D gene. This CDR3 comprises 13 residues. With 8 bases removed from V and 0 bases from J, the gap between germline ends came to 14 bases. Germline assignment: CDR1 SQVTM and CDR2 ANQGSEA. For the CDR3, the DNA is TGCAGCCCCGAGACATTCCGCTCCTACGAGCAGTACTTC. It codes for CSPETFRSYEQYF.

In DNA form, the CDR3 reads TGTGCCAGCAGTGAAGTGGCCCGGGGTGAGCAGTTCTTC. It is translated as CASSEVARGEQFF. V is TRBV2 and J is TRBJ2-1; D might be TRBD2 (5 bases). Deletions cut 1 base from V and 9 bases from J, with 10 bases between. Germline CDR1 reads SNHLY; CDR2 reads FYNNEI. This CDR3 spans 13 amino acids. The full variable domain, in which reference TRBV2 and TRBJ2-1 provide the parts outside the CDR3, is EPEVTQTPSHQVTQMGQEVILRCVPISNHLYFYWYRQILGQKVEFLVSFYNNEISEKSEIFDDQFSVERPDGSNFTLKIRSTKLEDSAMYFCASSEVARGEQFFGPGTRLTVL.

This clone was observed a few times. Within the sample, other DNA sequences also encode this same CDR3. The chain links TRBV29-1 to TRBJ2-7, with TRBD2 as a possible D gene (5 bases). The CDR3 runs 12 residues. Germline V gene data show CDR1 as SQVTM and CDR2 as ANQGSEA. Between the trimmed V and J ends, which lost 0 bases and 3 bases, there was a span of 6 bases. The DNA of the CDR3 is TGCAGCGTTGAAGATGGGAGCTACGAGCAGTACTTC. Translating it yields CSVEDGSYEQYF.

The chain couples TRBV6-5 to TRBJ1-2; the D gene is possibly TRBD1 (5 bases). This CDR3 is built from 13 residues. Trimming cost V 6 bases and J 3 bases, with 11 bases left between them. Germline values: CDR1 MNHEY, CDR2 SVGAGI. The CDR3 region has the DNA TGTGCCAGCAGGGCCGGGACTTACTATGGCTACACCTTC. Translated, it gives CASRAGTYYGYTF.

CDR3 sequence: CASSPIGGGINEQFF. The DNA for the CDR3 is TGTGCCAGCAGCCCAATAGGCGGGGGGATCAATGAGCAGTTCTTC. The rearrangement joins TRBV5-6 to TRBJ2-1; 8 bases are a match to TRBD2. Looked up from germline, CDR1 is SGHDT and CDR2 is YYEEEE. Trimming removed 4 bases from V and 6 bases from J; junction bases left unmatched: 9. The CDR3 has 15 amino acids.

The chain has TRBV15 and TRBJ2-1; D possibly matches TRBD1 or TRBD2 (5 bases each). V was pared by 2 bases and J by 12 bases, with 29 bases between. This CDR3 has 18 residues. Germline V gene sequence: CDR1 LNHNV, CDR2 YYDKDF (reference sequence). This chain's CDR3 is CATSRTTRSRPGSGGQFF. The CDR3 DNA is TGTGCCACCAGCAGAACGACCCGTTCAAGGCCAGGGAGCGGTGGGCAGTTCTTC.

This clone has only one observation. This rearrangement joins TRBV5-6 to TRBJ2-3; 8 bases map to TRBD1. The CDR3 is made up of 15 amino acids. Unmatched junction bases numbered 8, after V lost 4 bases and J lost 4 bases. In germline, CDR1 is SGHDT, CDR2 YYEEEE. The CDR3 nucleotides read TGTGCCAGCAGCCCGAGACACAGGGGGGCAGATACGCAGTATTTT. This translates into CASSPRHRGADTQYF.

V gene TRBV30 combines with J gene TRBJ1-6, with D maybe TRBD1 (6 bases). V lost 1 base and J lost 5, with 12 bases in between. Germline-derived CDR1 and CDR2 are GTSNPN and SVGIG (reference sequence). This CDR3 has 15 amino acids. In DNA, the CDR3 is TGTGCCTGGAGTGCCTGGGGGCCCGATAATTCACCCCTCCACTTT. This gives the protein CAWSAWGPDNSPLHF.

Note on this clone: This same CDR3 is encoded by further DNA sequences in the sample. J is TRBJ2-7 and V is TRBV6-5, with 8 bases aligning to TRBD1. The germline gives CDR1 MNHEY, CDR2 SVGAGI. This CDR3 has 15 residues. The J segment lost 4 bases and the V segment lost 0 bases, leaving 5 bases of the junction unmatched. The CDR3 nucleotides read TGTGCCAGCAGTTACTCGAGTCAGGGGGCTTACGAGCAGTACTTC. Encoded protein: CASSYSSQGAYEQYF.

This clone was counted only a few times. This sequence joins TRBV15 and TRBJ1-6; 9 bases agree with TRBD1. The CDR3 is made up of 15 amino acids. V shed 2 bases, J shed 10 bases, and the junction held 6 bases outside the gene matches. CDR1 and CDR2 from the germline V gene are LNHNV and YYDKDF (reference sequence). DNA for the CDR3: TGTGCCACCAGCAGAACCGGGACAGGGAACTCACCCCTCCACTTT. The encoded protein is CATSRTGTGNSPLHF. The entire variable domain, with the rest obtained from reference TRBV15 and TRBJ1-6, is as follows: DAMVIQNPRYQVTQFGKPVTLSCSQTLNHNVMYWYQQKSSQAPKLLFHYYDKDFNNEADTPDNFQSRRPNTSFCFLDIRSPGLGDTAMYLCATSRTGTGNSPLHFGNGTRLTVT.

The chain combines TRBV2 with TRBJ2-7; 9 bases align to TRBD1. CDR1 and CDR2 from the germline V gene are SNHLY and FYNNEI. The J segment lost 2 bases and the V segment lost 10 bases, leaving 6 bases of the junction unmatched. This CDR3 region has 13 residues. CDR3 nucleotide sequence: TGTGCCACCCGGGGACAGGGTGCCTACGAGCAGTACTTC. Translation: CATRGQGAYEQYF.